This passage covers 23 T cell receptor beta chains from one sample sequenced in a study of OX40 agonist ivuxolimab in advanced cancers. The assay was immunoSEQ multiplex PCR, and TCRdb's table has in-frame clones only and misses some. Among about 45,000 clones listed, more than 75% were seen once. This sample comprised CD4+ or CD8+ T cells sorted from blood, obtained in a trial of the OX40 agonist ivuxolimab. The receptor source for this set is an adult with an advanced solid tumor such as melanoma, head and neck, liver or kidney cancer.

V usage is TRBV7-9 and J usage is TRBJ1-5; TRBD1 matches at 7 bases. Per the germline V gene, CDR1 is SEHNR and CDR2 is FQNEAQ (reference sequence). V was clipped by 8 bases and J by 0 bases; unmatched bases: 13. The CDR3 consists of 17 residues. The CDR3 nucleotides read TGTGCCAGCTCTCAATCAGGGGGTCCCTATAGCAATCAGCCCCAGCATTTT. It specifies CASSQSGGPYSNQPQHF.

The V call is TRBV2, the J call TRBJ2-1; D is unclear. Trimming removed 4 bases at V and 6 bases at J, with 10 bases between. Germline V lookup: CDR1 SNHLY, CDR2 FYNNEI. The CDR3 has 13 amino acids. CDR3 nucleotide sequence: TGTGCCAGCAGTGGGTCAGTTAGCAATGAGCAGTTCTTC. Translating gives CASSGSVSNEQFF.

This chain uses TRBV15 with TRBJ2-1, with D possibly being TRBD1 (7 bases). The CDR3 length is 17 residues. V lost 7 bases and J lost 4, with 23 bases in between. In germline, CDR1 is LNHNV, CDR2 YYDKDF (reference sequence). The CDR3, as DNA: TGTGCCACCATAAACTCCCAGGGGGGCTCCGGATACAATGAGCAGTTCTTC. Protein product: CATINSQGGSGYNEQFF.

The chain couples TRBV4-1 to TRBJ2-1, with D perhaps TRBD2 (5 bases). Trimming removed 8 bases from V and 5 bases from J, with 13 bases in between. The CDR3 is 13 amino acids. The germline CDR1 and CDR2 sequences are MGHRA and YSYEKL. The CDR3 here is CASRGLPNNEQFF. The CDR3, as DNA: TGCGCCAGCCGGGGATTACCCAACAATGAGCAGTTCTTC.

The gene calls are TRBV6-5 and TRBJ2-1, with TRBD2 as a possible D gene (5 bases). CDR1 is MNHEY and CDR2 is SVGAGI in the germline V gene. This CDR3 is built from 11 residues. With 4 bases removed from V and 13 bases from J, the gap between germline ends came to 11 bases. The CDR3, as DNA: TGTGCCAGCAGTTTTAGCGTACTTCAGTTCTTC. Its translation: CASSFSVLQFF.

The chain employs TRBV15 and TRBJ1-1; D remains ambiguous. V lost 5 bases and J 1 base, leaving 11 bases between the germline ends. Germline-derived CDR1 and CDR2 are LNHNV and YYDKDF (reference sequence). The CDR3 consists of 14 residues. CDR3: CATSLDHTNTEAFF. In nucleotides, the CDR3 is TGTGCCACCAGCCTAGATCACACGAACACTGAAGCTTTCTTT.

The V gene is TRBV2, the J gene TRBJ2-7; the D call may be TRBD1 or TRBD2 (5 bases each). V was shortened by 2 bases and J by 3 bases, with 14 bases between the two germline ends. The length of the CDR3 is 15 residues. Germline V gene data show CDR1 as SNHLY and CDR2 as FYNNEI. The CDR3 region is CASSERDRRLYEQYF. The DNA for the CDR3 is TGTGCCAGCAGTGAAAGGGACCGTCGCCTCTACGAGCAGTACTTC.

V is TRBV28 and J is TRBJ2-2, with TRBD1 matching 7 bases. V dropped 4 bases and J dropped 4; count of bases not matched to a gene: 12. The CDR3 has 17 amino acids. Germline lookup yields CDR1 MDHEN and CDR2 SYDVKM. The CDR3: CASSSNRDRLSTGELFF. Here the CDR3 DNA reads TGTGCCAGCAGTTCCAACCGGGACAGACTAAGCACCGGGGAGCTGTTTTTT.

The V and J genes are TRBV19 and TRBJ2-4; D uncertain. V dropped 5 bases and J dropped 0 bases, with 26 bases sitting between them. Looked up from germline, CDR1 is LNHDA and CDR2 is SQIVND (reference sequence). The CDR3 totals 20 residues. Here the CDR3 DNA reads TGTGCCAGTAGTGCAAGACCTTACCTCACCACAATTAAAGCCAAAAACATTCAGTACTTC. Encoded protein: CASSARPYLTTIKAKNIQYF.

In DNA, the CDR3 is TGTGCCAGCAGCAAAAGGAATCCGGGACAGGGGGACTATGGCTACACCTTC. The encoded protein is CASSKRNPGQGDYGYTF. The genes are TRBV21-1 and TRBJ1-2; the table's D call of TRBD1 was not tested on the DNA. TRBV21-1 is assigned pseudogene status. The CDR3 runs to 17 residues.

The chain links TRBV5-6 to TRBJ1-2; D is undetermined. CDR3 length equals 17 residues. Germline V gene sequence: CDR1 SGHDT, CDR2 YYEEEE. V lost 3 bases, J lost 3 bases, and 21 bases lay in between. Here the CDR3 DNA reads TGTGCCAGCAGCTCATACAGAGAGGCTCAGACGTACTATGGCTACACCTTC. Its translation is CASSSYREAQTYYGYTF.

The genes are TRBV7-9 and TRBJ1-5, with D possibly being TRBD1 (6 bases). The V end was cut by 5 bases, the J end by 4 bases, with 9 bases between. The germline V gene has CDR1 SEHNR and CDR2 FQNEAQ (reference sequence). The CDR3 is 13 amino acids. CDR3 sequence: CASSRGANQPQHF. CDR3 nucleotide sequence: TGTGCCAGCAGCCGGGGGGCTAATCAGCCCCAGCATTTT.

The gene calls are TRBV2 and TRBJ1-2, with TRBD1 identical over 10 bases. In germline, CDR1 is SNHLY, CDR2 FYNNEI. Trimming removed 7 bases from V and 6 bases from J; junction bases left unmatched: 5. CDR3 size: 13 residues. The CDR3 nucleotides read TGTGCCAGCAAGGGACAGGGGTCTAATGGCTACACCTTC. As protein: CASKGQGSNGYTF.

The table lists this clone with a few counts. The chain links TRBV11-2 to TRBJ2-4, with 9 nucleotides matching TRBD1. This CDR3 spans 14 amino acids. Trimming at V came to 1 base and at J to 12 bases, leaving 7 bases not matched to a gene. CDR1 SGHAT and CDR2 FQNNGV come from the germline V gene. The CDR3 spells CASSLAGTGLAQYF. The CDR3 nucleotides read TGTGCCAGCAGCTTAGCCGGGACAGGGCTAGCTCAGTACTTC.

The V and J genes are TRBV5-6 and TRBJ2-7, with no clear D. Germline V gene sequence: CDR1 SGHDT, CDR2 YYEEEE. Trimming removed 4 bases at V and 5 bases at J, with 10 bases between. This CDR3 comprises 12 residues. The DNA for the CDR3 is TGTGCCAGCAGCCCTAGTGGCGACGAGCAGTACTTC. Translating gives CASSPSGDEQYF.

CDR3 bases: TGCGCCAGCAGCCCTGGACAGGGGGCGGTGGACGAGCAGTACTTC. Amino acids: CASSPGQGAVDEQYF. This chain joins TRBV5-1 and TRBJ2-7, with 11 positions matching TRBD1. V was clipped by 4 bases and J by 5 bases; unmatched bases: 8. Looked up from germline, CDR1 is SGHRS and CDR2 is YFSETQ. The CDR3 spans 15 residues. Full variable domain (missing parts from reference TRBV5-1 and TRBJ2-7): KAGVTQTPRYLIKTRGQQVTLSCSPISGHRSVSWYQQTPGQGLQFLFEYFSETQRNKGNFPGRFSGRQFSNSRSEMNVSTLELGDSALYLCASSPGQGAVDEQYFGPGTRLTVT.

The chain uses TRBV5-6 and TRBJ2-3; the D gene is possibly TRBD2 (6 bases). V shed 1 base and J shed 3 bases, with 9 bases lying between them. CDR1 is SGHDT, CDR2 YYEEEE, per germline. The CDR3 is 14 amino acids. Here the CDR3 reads CASSLSGRTDTQYF. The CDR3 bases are TGTGCCAGCAGCTTGTCAGGGAGGACAGATACGCAGTATTTT. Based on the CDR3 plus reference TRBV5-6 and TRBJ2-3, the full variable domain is DAGVTQSPTHLIKTRGQQVTLRCSPKSGHDTVSWYQQALGQGPQFIFQYYEEEERQRGNFPDRFSGHQFPNYSSELNVNALLLGDSALYLCASSLSGRTDTQYFGPGTRLTVL.

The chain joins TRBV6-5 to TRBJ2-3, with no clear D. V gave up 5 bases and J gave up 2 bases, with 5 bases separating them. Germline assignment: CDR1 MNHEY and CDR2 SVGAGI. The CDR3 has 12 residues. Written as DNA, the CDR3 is TGTGCCAGCAGTGCTCTCACAGATACGCAGTATTTT. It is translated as CASSALTDTQYF.

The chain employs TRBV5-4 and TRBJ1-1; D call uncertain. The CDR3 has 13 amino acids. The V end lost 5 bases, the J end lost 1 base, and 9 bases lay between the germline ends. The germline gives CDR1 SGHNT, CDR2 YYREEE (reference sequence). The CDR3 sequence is CASSPPGNTEAFF. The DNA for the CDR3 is TGTGCCAGCAGTCCCCCGGGGAACACTGAAGCTTTCTTT.

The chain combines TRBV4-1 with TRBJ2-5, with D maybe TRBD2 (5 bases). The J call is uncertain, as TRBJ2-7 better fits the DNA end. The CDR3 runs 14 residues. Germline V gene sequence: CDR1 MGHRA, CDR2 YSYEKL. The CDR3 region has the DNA TGCGCCAGCAGCACGGTGGCGGGCATCTACGAGCAGTACTTC. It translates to CASSTVAGIYEQYF.

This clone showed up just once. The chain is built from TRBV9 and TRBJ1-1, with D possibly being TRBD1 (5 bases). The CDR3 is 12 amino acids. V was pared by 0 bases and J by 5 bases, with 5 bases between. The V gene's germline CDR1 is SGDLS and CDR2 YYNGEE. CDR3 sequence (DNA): TGTGCCAGCAGCGTAGGGGGGACTGAAGCTTTCTTT. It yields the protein CASSVGGTEAFF. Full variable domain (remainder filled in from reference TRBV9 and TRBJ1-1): DSGVTQTPKHLITATGQRVTLRCSPRSGDLSVYWYQQSLDQGLQFLIQYYNGEERAKGNILERFSAQQFPDLHSELNLSSLELGDSALYFCASSVGGTEAFFGQGTRLTVV.

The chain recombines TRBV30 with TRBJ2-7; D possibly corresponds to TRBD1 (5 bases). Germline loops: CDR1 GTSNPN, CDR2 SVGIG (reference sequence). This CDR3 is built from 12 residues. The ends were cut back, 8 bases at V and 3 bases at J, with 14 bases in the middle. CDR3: CATSGSLYEQYF. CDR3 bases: TGTGCCACGTCAGGGTCACTCTACGAGCAGTACTTC.

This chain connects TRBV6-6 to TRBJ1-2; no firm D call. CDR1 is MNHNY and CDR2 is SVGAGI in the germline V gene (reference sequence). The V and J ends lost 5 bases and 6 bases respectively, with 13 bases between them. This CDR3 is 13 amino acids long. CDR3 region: CASSTRARDGYTF. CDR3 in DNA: TGTGCCAGCAGTACTAGGGCTAGGGATGGCTACACCTTC.